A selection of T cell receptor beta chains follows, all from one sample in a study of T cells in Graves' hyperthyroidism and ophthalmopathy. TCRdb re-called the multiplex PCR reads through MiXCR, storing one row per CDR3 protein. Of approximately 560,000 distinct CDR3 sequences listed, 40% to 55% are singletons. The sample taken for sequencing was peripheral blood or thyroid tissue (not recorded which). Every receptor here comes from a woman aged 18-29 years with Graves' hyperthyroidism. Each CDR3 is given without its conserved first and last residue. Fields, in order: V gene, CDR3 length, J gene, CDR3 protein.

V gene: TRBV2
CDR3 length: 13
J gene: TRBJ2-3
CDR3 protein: ASSAMDLSGDTQY

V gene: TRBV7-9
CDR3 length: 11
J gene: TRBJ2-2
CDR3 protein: ASSQGPGGELF

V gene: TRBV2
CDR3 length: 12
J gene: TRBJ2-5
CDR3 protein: ASRTGLRKETQY

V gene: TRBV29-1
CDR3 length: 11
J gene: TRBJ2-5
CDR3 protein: SVAGGHGETQY

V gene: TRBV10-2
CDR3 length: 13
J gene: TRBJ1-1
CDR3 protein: ASSLDRLVPTEAF

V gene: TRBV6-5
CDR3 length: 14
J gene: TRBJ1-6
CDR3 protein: ASSQNRFTYNSPLH

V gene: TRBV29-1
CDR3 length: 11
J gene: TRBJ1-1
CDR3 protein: SVDLGRNTEAF

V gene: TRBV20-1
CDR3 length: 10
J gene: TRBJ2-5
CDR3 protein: SASAGQATQY

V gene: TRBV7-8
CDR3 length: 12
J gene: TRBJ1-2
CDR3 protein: ASSLTGGLYGYT

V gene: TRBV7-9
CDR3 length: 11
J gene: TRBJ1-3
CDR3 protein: ASSKESGNTIY

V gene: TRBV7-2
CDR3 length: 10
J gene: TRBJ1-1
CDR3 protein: ASSQGGGGAF

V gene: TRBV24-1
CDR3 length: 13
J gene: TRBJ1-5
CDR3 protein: ATSDPGGTGQPQH

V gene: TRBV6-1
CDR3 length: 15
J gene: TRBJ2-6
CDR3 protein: ASSLTGGGSGANVLT

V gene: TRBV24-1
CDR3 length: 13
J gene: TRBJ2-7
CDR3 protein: ASSEAGTSVSEQY

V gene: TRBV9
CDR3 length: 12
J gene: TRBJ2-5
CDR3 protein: ASSVDVELETQY

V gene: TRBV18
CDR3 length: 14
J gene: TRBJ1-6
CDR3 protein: ASSPVPGRGDSPLH

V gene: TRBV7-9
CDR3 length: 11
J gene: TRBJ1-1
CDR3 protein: ASRRGLYTEAF

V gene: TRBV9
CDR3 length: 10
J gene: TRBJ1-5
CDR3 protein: ASRGWNQPQH

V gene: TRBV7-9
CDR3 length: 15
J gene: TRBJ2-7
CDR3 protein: ASSDLGGRSNSYEQY

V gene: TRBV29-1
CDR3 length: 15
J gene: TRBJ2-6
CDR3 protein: SVSRTGWNYGANVLT

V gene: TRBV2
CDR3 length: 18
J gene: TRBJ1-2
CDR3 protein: ASSPRPTSRVRRSNYGYT

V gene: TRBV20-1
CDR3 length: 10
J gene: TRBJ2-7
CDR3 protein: SAGRTLYEQY

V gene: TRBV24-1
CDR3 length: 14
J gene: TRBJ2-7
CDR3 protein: ATSETGTSGRGEQY

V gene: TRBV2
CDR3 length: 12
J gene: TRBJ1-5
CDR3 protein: ASSGVSGPAPQH

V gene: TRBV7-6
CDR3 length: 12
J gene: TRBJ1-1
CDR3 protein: AGWERAENTEAF

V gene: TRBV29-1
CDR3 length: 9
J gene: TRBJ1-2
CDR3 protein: SLGTRRGYT

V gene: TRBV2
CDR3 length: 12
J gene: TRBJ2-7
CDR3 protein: ASTLAGGAYEQY

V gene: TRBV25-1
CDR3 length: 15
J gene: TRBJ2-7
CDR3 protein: ASSDPGRDRGTYEQY

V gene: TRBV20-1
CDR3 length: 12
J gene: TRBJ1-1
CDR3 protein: SADRQAGGTEAF

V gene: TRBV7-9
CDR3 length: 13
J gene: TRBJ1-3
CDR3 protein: ASSPTGQGSDTIY

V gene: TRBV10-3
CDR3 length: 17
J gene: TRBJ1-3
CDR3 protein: AISESLGATHSNGNTIY

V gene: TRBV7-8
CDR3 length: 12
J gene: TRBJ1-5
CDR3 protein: ASSSAGRAQPQH

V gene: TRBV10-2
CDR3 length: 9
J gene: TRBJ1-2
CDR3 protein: ASSDSDSYT

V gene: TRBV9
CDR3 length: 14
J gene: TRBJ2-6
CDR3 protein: ASSPNWGAGANVLT

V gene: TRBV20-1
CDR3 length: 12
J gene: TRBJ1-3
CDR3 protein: SVTGGGTGNTIY

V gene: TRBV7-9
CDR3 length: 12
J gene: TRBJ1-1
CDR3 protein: ASSFRTDGTEAF

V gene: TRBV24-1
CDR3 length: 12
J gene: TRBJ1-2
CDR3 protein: ATSDFGQSSGYT

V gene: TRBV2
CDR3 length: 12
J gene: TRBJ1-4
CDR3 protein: ASRTGKLKEKLF

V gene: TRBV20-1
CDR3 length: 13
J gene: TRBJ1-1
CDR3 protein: SARDTGPQNTEAF

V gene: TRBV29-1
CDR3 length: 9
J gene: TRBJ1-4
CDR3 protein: SAGRNEKLF

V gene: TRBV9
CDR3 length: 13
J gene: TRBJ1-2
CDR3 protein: ASSFQGDLNYGYT

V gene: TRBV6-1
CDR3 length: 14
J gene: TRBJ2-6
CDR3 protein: ASSRDRHSGANVLT

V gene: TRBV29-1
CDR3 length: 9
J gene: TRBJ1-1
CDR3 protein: SVSTNTEAF

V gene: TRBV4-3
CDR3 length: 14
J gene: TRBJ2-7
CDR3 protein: ASSQWGSASSYEQY

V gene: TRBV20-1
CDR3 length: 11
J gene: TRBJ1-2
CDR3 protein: SARGTGGDGYT

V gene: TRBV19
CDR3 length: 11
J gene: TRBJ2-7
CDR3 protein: ASSTSTGIAQY

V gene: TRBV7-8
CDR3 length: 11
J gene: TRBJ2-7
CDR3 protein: ASSLGERGEQY

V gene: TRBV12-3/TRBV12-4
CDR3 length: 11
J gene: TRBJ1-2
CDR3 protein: ASSLRDSQLPT